The 21 T cell receptor beta chains listed next were all sequenced from one sample in a study of blood T cell repertoires in COVID-19 (dated by TCRdb to about 2020). Library preparation was by the immunoSEQ multiplex PCR assay. Imported from immuneACCESS, the table was reduced by TCRdb to in-frame sequences with V and J called. These copies leave out some clones; in studies compared against another copy, an unresolved V gene accounts for under half, and the cause of the remainder is not known. The sample table lists 200,000 to 300,000 clones, 70% to 90% of them with a count of one. Of the sample, around 6.5% is held by the ten largest clones. Sequencing was done on a sample of peripheral blood. These receptors originate from a woman aged 55-70 years with active or convalescent COVID-19.

In its sample, this clone was seen a few times. The chain employs TRBV10-1 and TRBJ2-2; TRBD2 aligns across 9 bases. The CDR3 has 17 residues. J gave up 5 bases and V 0 bases, and 7 bases lay outside the gene matches. Germline V gene sequence: CDR1 WNHNN, CDR2 SYGVQD (reference sequence). CDR3 amino acids: CASSESSAGGWTGELFF. The CDR3 DNA is TGCGCCAGCAGTGAGTCGTCAGCGGGGGGCTGGACCGGGGAGCTGTTTTTT.

In DNA, the CDR3 is TGCGCCAGCAGCCAGGTAGCGGCTAGCACAGATACGCAGTATTTT. Translated: CASSQVAASTDTQYF. The V and J genes are TRBV4-1 and TRBJ2-3; possible D gene TRBD2, 6 bases. Between the trimmed V and J ends, which lost 3 bases and 0 bases, there was a span of 10 bases. Germline V CDR1 and CDR2: MGHRA, YSYEKL. The CDR3 length is 15 residues.

The chain recombines TRBV3-1 (or the pseudogene TRBV3-2) with TRBJ2-3; the match to TRBD2 covers 7 bases. Germline trimming cut 8 bases from V and 0 bases from J; bases unmatched to any gene: 5. CDR1 LGHDT and CDR2 YNNKEL come from the germline V gene (reference sequence). The CDR3 has 14 residues. CDR3: CASRSGVSTDTQYF. The CDR3 coding sequence is TGTGCCAGCCGGAGCGGGGTTAGCACAGATACGCAGTATTTT.

The rearrangement uses TRBV4-2 and TRBJ2-3; tentatively, D is TRBD2 (6 bases). Germline V lookup: CDR1 LGHNA, CDR2 YNFKEQ. The CDR3 has 15 residues. The V end was cut by 1 base, the J end by 4 bases, with 12 bases between. The CDR3 reads CASSQVLRGADTQYF. The CDR3, as DNA: TGTGCCAGCAGCCAAGTGTTGCGGGGTGCAGATACGCAGTATTTT.

V gene TRBV2 combines with J gene TRBJ1-2; possibly TRBD1 for D (6 bases). With 6 bases removed from V and 4 bases from J, the gap between germline ends came to 15 bases. The CDR3 sequence is 14 residues long. Germline assignment: CDR1 SNHLY and CDR2 FYNNEI. The CDR3 loop is CASRLRGRGYGYTF. CDR3 in DNA: TGTGCCAGCAGATTAAGGGGGAGAGGCTATGGCTACACCTTC. Supplemented by reference TRBV2 and TRBJ1-2, the full variable domain reads EPEVTQTPSHQVTQMGQEVILRCVPISNHLYFYWYRQILGQKVEFLVSFYNNEISEKSEIFDDQFSVERPDGSNFTLKIRSTKLEDSAMYFCASRLRGRGYGYTFGSGTRLTVV.

The chain carries TRBV7-5 and TRBJ2-7; the D call TRBD2 from the table was never checked on the DNA. TRBV7-5 is a pseudogene. This CDR3 region has 17 residues. The CDR3: CARSWPTGTSSSYEQYV. In nucleotides, the CDR3 is TGTGCCAGAAGCTGGCCGACCGGGACTTCTAGCTCCTACGAGCAGTACGTC.

V and J are TRBV4-1 and TRBJ1-2; no reliable D call. The CDR3 runs to 15 residues. V dropped 0 bases and J dropped 5 bases, with 13 bases sitting between them. Germline CDR1 reads MGHRA; CDR2 reads YSYEKL. CDR3 protein: CASSQERDPGYGYTF. The CDR3 DNA reads TGCGCCAGCAGCCAAGAGAGGGATCCTGGATATGGCTACACCTTC.

This rearrangement joins TRBV4-1 to TRBJ2-7; D gene unclear. The CDR3 covers 16 residues. Germline lookup yields CDR1 MGHRA and CDR2 YSYEKL. Between the trimmed V and J ends, which lost 1 base and 0 bases, there was a span of 13 bases. The CDR3 DNA sequence: TGCGCCAGCAGCCAAGGAGTTCGGTCGAGCTCCTACGAGCAGTACTTC. It translates to CASSQGVRSSSYEQYF.

The DNA for the CDR3 is TGTGCCAGCAGACTCACTGATGAGACCCAGTACTTC. Protein sequence: CASRLTDETQYF. The chain couples TRBV3-1 (or the pseudogene TRBV3-2) to TRBJ2-5; D gene unclear. Trimming stripped 6 bases from V and 5 bases from J, with 10 bases between. Germline assignment: CDR1 LGHDT and CDR2 YNNKEL (reference sequence). The CDR3 totals 12 residues.

The chain couples TRBV19 to TRBJ1-6; possible D gene TRBD1, 5 bases. This CDR3 has 13 amino acids. Trimming removed 3 bases from V and 8 bases from J, with 8 bases in between. CDR1 and CDR2 from the germline V gene are LNHDA and SQIVND (reference sequence). Here the CDR3 reads CASSMGRDSPLHF. The CDR3 DNA reads as TGTGCCAGTAGTATGGGCAGGGATTCACCCCTCCACTTT.

V usage is TRBV28 and J usage is TRBJ1-3, with unresolved D. V was clipped by 6 bases and J by 0 bases, with 18 bases between them. The V gene's germline CDR1 is MDHEN and CDR2 SYDVKM. CDR3 size: 17 residues. The CDR3 nucleotides read TGTGCCAGCAGCCTCATCACTCAACGGGGCTCTGGAAACACCATATATTTT. Amino acids: CASSLITQRGSGNTIYF.

The rearrangement uses TRBV2 and TRBJ1-1; TRBD1 is a possible D gene (5 bases). V lost 3 bases and J lost 1, with 9 bases in between. In germline, CDR1 is SNHLY, CDR2 FYNNEI. The CDR3 extends over 14 amino acids. Here the CDR3 DNA reads TGTGCCAGCAGTGACGACGGACAGAACACTGAAGCTTTCTTT. Protein product: CASSDDGQNTEAFF.

The rearrangement joins TRBV27 to TRBJ1-1; D might be TRBD1 (5 bases). Germline values: CDR1 MNHEY, CDR2 SMNVEV (reference sequence). This CDR3 region has 14 residues. V lost 6 bases and J 6 bases, leaving 17 bases between the germline ends. The DNA for the CDR3 is TGTGCCAGCAGCCTCCAGGCGGGGGGGGCTGAAGCTTTCTTT. Protein product: CASSLQAGGAEAFF.

The rearrangement links TRBV27 to TRBJ2-7; 8 bases are a match to TRBD1. Germline CDR1 reads MNHEY; CDR2 reads SMNVEV (reference sequence). Trimming removed 5 bases from V and 2 bases from J; junction bases left unmatched: 8. The CDR3 has 15 residues. CDR3 nucleotides: TGTGCCAGCAGTCCGACAGGGGACTTGACCTACGAGCAGTACTTC. Translating gives CASSPTGDLTYEQYF.

The V gene is TRBV24-1, the J gene TRBJ1-1; maybe TRBD1 (5 bases). The CDR3 totals 13 residues. The germline V gene encodes CDR1 KGHDR and CDR2 SFDVKD. Trimming shortened V by 7 bases and J by 4 bases, and 12 bases separated the two germline ends. The CDR3 DNA reads TGTGCCACCAGGGCAACGGGGGGCACTGAAGCTTTCTTT. It encodes CATRATGGTEAFF.

This chain uses TRBV5-1 with TRBJ1-4; 10 bases fit TRBD1. J gave up 5 bases and V 1 base, and 2 bases lay outside the gene matches. CDR1 SGHRS and CDR2 YFSETQ come from the germline V gene. CDR3 length equals 15 residues. CDR3 sequence reads: CASSLLTGGNEKLFF. Written as DNA, the CDR3 is TGCGCCAGCAGCTTGTTGACAGGGGGCAATGAAAAACTGTTTTTT.

This clone has just one count. The chain combines TRBV7-9 with TRBJ2-1, with 11 positions matching TRBD2. Per the germline V gene, CDR1 is SEHNR and CDR2 is FQNEAQ (reference sequence). V shed 4 bases, J shed 5 bases, and the junction held 1 base outside the gene matches. The CDR3 extends over 14 amino acids. The CDR3 coding sequence is TGTGCCAGCAGCTGGGGACTAGCGGACAATGAGCAGTTCTTC. Its protein is CASSWGLADNEQFF.

The V call is TRBV4-1, the J call TRBJ2-5, with D perhaps TRBD2 (7 bases). Germline V gives CDR1 MGHRA, CDR2 YSYEKL. Trimming left V 4 bases short and J 1 base short, with 19 bases between. The CDR3 consists of 17 residues. Here the CDR3 reads CASSPGGRGAIQETQYF. The CDR3 DNA sequence: TGCGCCAGCAGCCCCGGGGGGCGAGGGGCGATCCAAGAGACCCAGTACTTC.

For the CDR3, the DNA is TGTGCCAGCAGCTTCGGACAGCTCGAAGCGACCCAGTACTTC. Amino acid sequence: CASSFGQLEATQYF. The V call is TRBV5-6, the J call TRBJ2-5, with D possibly matching TRBD1 (6 bases). The CDR3 contains 14 residues. Germline V gene lookup returns CDR1 SGHDT and CDR2 YYEEEE. Trimming removed 2 bases at V and 7 bases at J, with 15 bases between.

CDR3 DNA: TGTGCCAGCAGAGGACTAGCGGGAGAGACCCAGTACTTC. Its protein product is CASRGLAGETQYF. V gene TRBV6-5 combines with J gene TRBJ2-5, with 11 bases lining up with TRBD2. This CDR3 spans 13 amino acids. Germline CDR1 and CDR2: MNHEY and SVGAGI. V dropped 6 bases and J dropped 4; count of bases not matched to a gene: 1.

This clone has a handful of counts. The chain has TRBV6-6 and TRBJ1-6; the match to TRBD1 covers 7 bases. V was clipped by 0 bases and J by 2 bases; unmatched bases: 1. The germline V gene encodes CDR1 MNHNY and CDR2 SVGAGI (reference sequence). CDR3 length: 16 amino acids. The CDR3 sequence is CASSYSQGAYNSPLHF. The CDR3 nucleotides are TGTGCCAGCAGTTACTCGCAGGGGGCCTATAATTCACCCCTCCACTTT.